The text below deals with one T cell receptor beta chain. Its target is not known. cDNA came from about 0.5 to 1 ug RNA primed by random hexamers. A multiplex approach, immunoSEQ multiplex PCR, amplified TCR beta CDR3 across 54 Vbeta and 13 Jbeta. TCRdb processed the immunoSEQ multiplex PCR reads anew with MiXCR; each CDR3 protein has one entry. The sample contains approximately 190,000 distinct CDR3 sequences, more than 85% of which appear only once. The record originates from a study of CD8 T cells in Susac syndrome. The overall study: Patients with Susac syndrome were therapy-naive, on corticosteroids, or on intravenous immunoglobulin alone at the time that blood was drawn. Study findings and constraints: Peak Susac CD8+ clonal expansion was seen in TEMRA cells and active patients.

V was pared by 1 base and J by 7 bases, with 16 bases between. Germline V gene sequence: CDR1 LGHDT, CDR2 YNNKEL (reference sequence). The CDR3 spans 15 residues. This receptor was obtained from a human donor with Susac syndrome. The sample consisted of CD8+ T cells from PBMCs. The gene calls are TRBV3-1 and TRBJ2-5; tentatively, D is TRBD1 (5 bases). DNA for the CDR3: TGTGCCAGCAGCCAAGCTAGACAGCTCATCGGGACCCAGTACTTC. Residues: CASSQARQLIGTQYF.